These 20 T cell receptor beta chains share one sample of origin, sequenced in a study of radiotherapy plus CTLA-4 blockade in lung cancer. Only in-frame clones appear in the TCRdb table, and some are missing; sequencing was by immunoSEQ multiplex PCR. Of approximately 14,000 clones in the sample, roughly 70% were seen once. The specimen comprised peripheral blood, sampled from a patient treated with radiotherapy plus ipilimumab. These receptors were collected from a human donor with non-small cell lung cancer whose response to radiotherapy plus ipilimumab could not be evaluated.

The chain couples TRBV14 to TRBJ1-5, with TRBD1 as a possible D gene (5 bases). This CDR3 spans 19 amino acids. V gave up 5 bases and J gave up 3 bases, with 26 bases separating them. Germline lookup yields CDR1 SGHDN and CDR2 FVKESK. This CDR3 reads CASSSRGGAVSLVNQPQHF. The DNA of the CDR3 is TGTGCCAGCAGCTCCCGGGGAGGGGCTGTATCTCTGGTCAATCAGCCCCAGCATTTT.

The genes are TRBV5-4 and TRBJ2-3; 9 bases align to TRBD2. Germline V CDR1 and CDR2: SGHNT, YYREEE (reference sequence). The CDR3 consists of 17 residues. Trimming at V came to 1 base and at J to 5 bases, leaving 11 bases not matched to a gene. The chain's CDR3 is CASSLRDGGGAQDTQYF. CDR3 nucleotide sequence: TGTGCCAGCAGCTTGAGGGACGGCGGGGGGGCCCAAGATACGCAGTATTTT.

V usage is TRBV7-9 and J usage is TRBJ1-5; TRBD1 might be the D (6 bases). This CDR3 comprises 15 residues. Germline CDR1 reads SEHNR; CDR2 reads FQNEAQ (reference sequence). V lost 6 bases, J lost 3 bases, and 15 bases lay in between. The CDR3 spells CASSWGGAVNQPQHF. As DNA, the CDR3 is TGTGCCAGCAGTTGGGGGGGGGCCGTCAATCAGCCCCAGCATTTT.

This clone was detected a few times. This chain joins TRBV19 and TRBJ1-1, with a weak D call TRBD1 (5 bases). Germline V CDR1 and CDR2: LNHDA, SQIVND (reference sequence). The V end lost 9 bases, the J end lost 1 base, and 12 bases lay between the germline ends. This CDR3 is built from 13 residues. CDR3 DNA: TGTGCCAGCCTAGGGGAAACGAACACTGAAGCTTTCTTT. Its translation is CASLGETNTEAFF. The full variable domain, with the rest looked up from reference TRBV19 and TRBJ1-1, is DGGITQSPKYLFRKEGQNVTLSCEQNLNHDAMYWYRQDPGQGLRLIYYSQIVNDFQKGDIAEGYSVSREKKESFPLTVTSAQKNPTAFYLCASLGETNTEAFFGQGTRLTVV.

This chain links TRBV9 with TRBJ1-6; no reliable D call. V lost 3 bases, J lost 7 bases, and 14 bases lay in between. This CDR3 contains 15 residues. Germline CDR1 reads SGDLS; CDR2 reads YYNGEE. CDR3 amino acids: CASSEGGRINSPLHF. As DNA, the CDR3 is TGTGCCAGCAGCGAGGGAGGGAGGATCAATTCACCCCTCCACTTT.

The genes are TRBV5-1 and TRBJ2-5; a possible D gene is TRBD1 (6 bases). The V end was cut by 0 bases, the J end by 2 bases, with 8 bases between. Germline CDR1 and CDR2: SGHRS and YFSETQ. This CDR3 has 14 amino acids. CDR3 sequence reads: CASSLGTVQETQYF. CDR3 nucleotide sequence: TGCGCCAGCAGCTTGGGGACAGTTCAAGAGACCCAGTACTTC.

This clone has more than one count but fewer than ten. The genes are TRBV5-4 and TRBJ2-5, with 8 positions matching TRBD1. The CDR3 runs 15 residues. Looked up from germline, CDR1 is SGHNT and CDR2 is YYREEE (reference sequence). J gave up 6 bases and V 1 base, and 8 bases lay outside the gene matches. The CDR3 nucleotides read TGTGCCAGCAGCTTGTTTTCAGGGGGCGTAAAGACCCAGTACTTC. Encoded protein: CASSLFSGGVKTQYF.

The gene calls are TRBV7-2 and TRBJ2-2; 10 bases are shared with TRBD2. Germline V CDR1 and CDR2: SGHTA, FQGNSA. The junction had 7 bases not matched to a gene; V was cut back by 5 bases and J by 7 bases. The CDR3 length is 15 residues. The CDR3 loop reads CASSQRGGRFGELFF. For the CDR3, the DNA is TGTGCCAGCAGCCAGCGGGGGGGCCGATTCGGGGAGCTGTTTTTT.

In DNA form, the CDR3 reads TGTGCCAGTGCCTCACAGGGTGCCGCCAACGAGCAGTACTTC. Protein sequence: CASASQGAANEQYF. The J gene is TRBJ2-7, the V gene TRBV19, with a possible D match to TRBD1 (6 bases). Per germline, CDR1 LNHDA and CDR2 SQIVND (reference sequence). The CDR3 contains 14 residues. V lost 8 bases to trimming and J lost 5 bases, with 19 bases between them.

This chain connects TRBV28 to TRBJ1-4; the D gene is possibly TRBD1 (5 bases). V was cut by 2 bases and J by 8 bases, with 9 bases left in between. CDR3 length: 13 residues. Germline V gene lookup returns CDR1 MDHEN and CDR2 SYDVKM. CDR3 region: CASSLQGREKLFF. The CDR3, as DNA: TGTGCCAGCAGTTTACAGGGTCGGGAAAAACTGTTTTTT.

As for this clone: This specimen includes other DNA sequences encoding the same CDR3. This chain joins TRBV5-1 and TRBJ2-5; 7 bases fit TRBD2. There are 14 residues in the CDR3. Germline values: CDR1 SGHRS, CDR2 YFSETQ. J was trimmed by 1 base and V by 4 bases; bases with no gene match: 4. The CDR3 coding sequence is TGCGCCAGCAGCCCCGGGACTACCCAAGAGACCCAGTACTTC. This codes for CASSPGTTQETQYF.

V is TRBV30 and J is TRBJ1-1; 12 bases line up with TRBD1. The CDR3 runs to 16 residues. The germline CDR1 and CDR2 sequences are GTSNPN and SVGIG (reference sequence). After removal of 4 bases from V and 1 base from J, the junction contained 7 bases not matched to a gene. The CDR3 DNA sequence: TGTGCCTGGACCCTCGGGACAGGGGGCGCGAACACTGAAGCTTTCTTT. Protein: CAWTLGTGGANTEAFF.

The genes are TRBV7-2 and TRBJ2-1, with 8 bases matching TRBD1. V was pared by 5 bases and J by 5 bases, with 17 bases of the junction left unmatched. Germline values: CDR1 SGHTA, CDR2 FQGNSA. The CDR3 has 18 amino acids. The CDR3 region has the DNA TGTGCCAGCAGCGTTCAAGACGGACAGGGTCAGATGGACAATGAGCAGTTCTTC. Its translation: CASSVQDGQGQMDNEQFF.

The chain has TRBV4-1 and TRBJ2-5; the match to TRBD1 covers 7 bases. Germline values: CDR1 MGHRA, CDR2 YSYEKL. CDR3 size: 15 residues. Unmatched junction bases numbered 3, after V lost 1 base and J lost 1 base. CDR3 nucleotide sequence: TGCGCCAGCAGCCAAGGGGGGACAGTCCAAGAGACCCAGTACTTC. Translation gives CASSQGGTVQETQYF.

The gene calls are TRBV27 and TRBJ2-7; 9 positions agree with TRBD1. Germline V lookup: CDR1 MNHEY, CDR2 SMNVEV (reference sequence). After removal of 3 bases from V and 5 bases from J, the junction contained 5 bases not matched to a gene. The CDR3 length is 14 residues. The CDR3 DNA reads as TGTGCCAGCAGTTTCGGGGGACAGGGACACGAGCAGTACTTC. It translates to CASSFGGQGHEQYF.

This chain joins TRBV14 and TRBJ1-1; 7 bases map to TRBD1. This CDR3 region has 15 residues. V dropped 4 bases and J dropped 1; count of bases not matched to a gene: 6. Germline V gene data show CDR1 as SGHDN and CDR2 as FVKESK. The CDR3 here is CASSPWTGTNTEAFF. The CDR3 DNA reads TGTGCCAGCAGCCCCTGGACAGGCACGAACACTGAAGCTTTCTTT.

The chain recombines TRBV5-5 with TRBJ2-2; TRBD1 matches 9 bases. The CDR3 consists of 14 residues. V lost 3 bases to trimming and J lost 8 bases; unmatched junction nucleotides: 5. Germline V gives CDR1 SGHKS, CDR2 YYEKEE (reference sequence). CDR3 sequence: CASSSNRGQGELFF. CDR3 bases: TGTGCCAGCAGCTCTAACAGGGGGCAGGGGGAGCTGTTTTTT.

V usage is TRBV6-5 and J usage is TRBJ1-1; no reliable D call. V gave up 0 bases and J gave up 0 bases, with 5 bases separating them. The CDR3 spans 14 residues. Germline CDR1 reads MNHEY; CDR2 reads SVGAGI. Written as DNA, the CDR3 is TGTGCCAGCAGTTACTCCCCAGTGAACACTGAAGCTTTCTTT. This sequence encodes CASSYSPVNTEAFF.

This clone was detected a few times. The chain uses TRBV11-3 and TRBJ2-1, with 9 bases matching TRBD1. V lost 5 bases and J lost 3; bases outside the gene matches: 8. This CDR3 has 16 residues. Germline CDR1 is SGHNT and CDR2 is YENEEA. The chain's CDR3 is CASSLSGQGGYNEQFF. CDR3 sequence (DNA): TGTGCCAGCAGCCTCTCGGGACAGGGAGGCTACAATGAGCAGTTCTTC.

This clone was recorded a few times. The chain has TRBV5-3 and TRBJ1-4, with TRBD1 identical over 10 bases. TRBV5-3 is known as an ORF, though its function is uncertain. With V trimmed by 3 bases and J by 7 bases, 3 bases remained unmatched. The CDR3 has 14 residues. CDR3 coding DNA: TGTGCCAGAAGCTCCGGGACAGGGGCTGAAAAACTGTTTTTT. The encoded protein is CARSSGTGAEKLFF.